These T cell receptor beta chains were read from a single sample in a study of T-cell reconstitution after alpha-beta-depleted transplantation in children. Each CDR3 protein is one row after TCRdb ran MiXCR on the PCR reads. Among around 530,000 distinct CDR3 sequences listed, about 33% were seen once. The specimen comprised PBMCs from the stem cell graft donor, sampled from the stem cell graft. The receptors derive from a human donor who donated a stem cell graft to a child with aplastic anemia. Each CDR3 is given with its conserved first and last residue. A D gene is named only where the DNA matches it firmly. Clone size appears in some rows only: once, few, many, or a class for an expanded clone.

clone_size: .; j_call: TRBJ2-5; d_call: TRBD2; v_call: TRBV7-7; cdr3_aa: CASSFTGTSGRAPQETQYF; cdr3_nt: TGTGCCAGCAGCTTCACGGGGACTAGCGGGAGGGCCCCTCAAGAGACCCAGTACTTC
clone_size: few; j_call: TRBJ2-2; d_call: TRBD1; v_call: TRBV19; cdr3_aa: CASTTGGADTGELFF; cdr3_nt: TGTGCCAGTACCACAGGGGGCGCGGACACCGGGGAGCTGTTTTTT
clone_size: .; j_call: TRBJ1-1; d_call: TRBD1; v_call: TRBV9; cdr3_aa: CASSVGQGLTEAFF; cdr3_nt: TGTGCCAGCAGCGTAGGACAGGGACTCACTGAAGCTTTCTTT
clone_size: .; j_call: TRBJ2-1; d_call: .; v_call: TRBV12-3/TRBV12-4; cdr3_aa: CASSGNDRTSFYNEQFF; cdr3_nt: TGTGCCAGCAGTGGTAACGACCGGACGTCTTTTTACAATGAGCAGTTCTTC
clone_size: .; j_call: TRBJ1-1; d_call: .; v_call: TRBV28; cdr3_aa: CASLAGFTEAFF; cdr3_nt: TGTGCCAGCTTGGCAGGTTTCACTGAAGCTTTCTTT
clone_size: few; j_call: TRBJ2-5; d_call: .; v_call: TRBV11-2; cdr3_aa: CASSLVSVGAPNQETQYF; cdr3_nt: TGTGCCAGCAGCTTAGTCTCAGTCGGCGCGCCTAACCAAGAGACCCAGTACTTC
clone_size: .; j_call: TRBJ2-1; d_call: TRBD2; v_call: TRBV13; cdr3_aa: CASSIHHCGSEGQTVSVNEQFF; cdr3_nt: TGTGCCAGCAGCATTCATCACTGCGGGAGCGAGGGTCAAACGGTGTCAGTCAATGAGCAGTTCTTC
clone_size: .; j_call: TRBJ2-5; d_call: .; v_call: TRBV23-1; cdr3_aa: CASSQWAFQETQYF; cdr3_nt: TGCGCCAGCAGTCAATGGGCTTTCCAAGAGACCCAGTACTTC
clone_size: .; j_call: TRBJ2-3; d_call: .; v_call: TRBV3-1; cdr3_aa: CASRPRAGTQYF; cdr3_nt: TGTGCCAGCAGGCCGAGGGCTGGTACGCAGTATTTT
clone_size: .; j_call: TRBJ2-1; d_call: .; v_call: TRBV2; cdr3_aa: CASILNPRRNEQFF; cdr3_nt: TGTGCCAGCATCCTAAACCCGAGGAGGAATGAGCAGTTCTTC
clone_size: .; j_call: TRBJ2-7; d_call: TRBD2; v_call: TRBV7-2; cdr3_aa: CASSTGTSGRARQYF; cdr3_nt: TGTGCCAGCAGCACCGGGACTAGCGGGAGGGCCCGGCAGTACTTC
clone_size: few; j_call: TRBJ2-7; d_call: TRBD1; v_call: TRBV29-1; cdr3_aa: CSVEDGWQGVGEQYF; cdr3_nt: TGCAGCGTTGAAGATGGTTGGCAGGGGGTGGGAGAGCAGTACTTC